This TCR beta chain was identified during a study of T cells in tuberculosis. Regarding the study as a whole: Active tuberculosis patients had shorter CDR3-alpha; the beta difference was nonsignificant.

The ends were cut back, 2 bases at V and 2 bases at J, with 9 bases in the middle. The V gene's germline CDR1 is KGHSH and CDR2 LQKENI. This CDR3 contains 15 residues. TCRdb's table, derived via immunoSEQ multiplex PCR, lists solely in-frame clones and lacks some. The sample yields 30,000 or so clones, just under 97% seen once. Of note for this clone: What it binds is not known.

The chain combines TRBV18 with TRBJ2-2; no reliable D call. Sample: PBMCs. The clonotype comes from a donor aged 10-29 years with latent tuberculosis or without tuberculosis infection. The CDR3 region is CASSPASANTGELFF. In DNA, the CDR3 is TGTGCCAGCTCACCAGCTAGTGCCAACACCGGGGAGCTGTTTTTT.